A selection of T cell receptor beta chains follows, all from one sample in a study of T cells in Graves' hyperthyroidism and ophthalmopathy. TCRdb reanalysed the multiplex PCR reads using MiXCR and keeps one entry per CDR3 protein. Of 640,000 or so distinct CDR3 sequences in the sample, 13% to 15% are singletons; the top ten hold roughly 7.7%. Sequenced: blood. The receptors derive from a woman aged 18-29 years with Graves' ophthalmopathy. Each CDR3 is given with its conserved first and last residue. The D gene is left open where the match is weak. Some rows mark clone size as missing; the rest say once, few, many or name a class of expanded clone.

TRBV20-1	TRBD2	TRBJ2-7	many	CSARPMGTNHYEQYF	TGCAGTGCTAGACCCATGGGGACTAACCACTACGAGCAGTACTTC
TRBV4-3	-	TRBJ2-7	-	CASSFMSESSCEQYF	TGCGCCAGCAGCTTTATGAGCGAGAGCTCCTGCGAGCAGTACTTC
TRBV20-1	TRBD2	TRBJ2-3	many	CSARDQGLAGTDTQYF	TGCAGTGCTAGAGATCAAGGACTAGCGGGCACAGATACGCAGTATTTT
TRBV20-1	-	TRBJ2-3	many	CSARRAPADTQYF	TGCAGTGCTAGACGGGCCCCTGCGGATACGCAGTATTTT
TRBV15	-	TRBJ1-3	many	CATSRDRGGGNTIYF	TGTGCCACCAGCAGAGACAGGGGAGGTGGAAACACCATATATTTT
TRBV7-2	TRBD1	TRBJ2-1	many	CASSLIFGQDYNEQFF	TGTGCCAGCAGCCTCATCTTCGGACAGGACTACAATGAGCAGTTCTTC
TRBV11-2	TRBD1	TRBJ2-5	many	CASSSPGTGVAGETQYF	TGTGCCAGCAGCTCCCCGGGGACAGGGGTCGCCGGGGAGACCCAGTACTTC
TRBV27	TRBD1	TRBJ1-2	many	CASQDREGYGYTF	TGTGCCAGCCAGGACAGGGAGGGCTATGGCTACACCTTC
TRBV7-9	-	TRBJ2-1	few	CASSQNSGLGDEQFF	TGTGCCAGCAGCCAAAACTCGGGACTGGGAGATGAGCAGTTCTTC
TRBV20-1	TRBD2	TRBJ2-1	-	CSASIVAGGTNEQFF	TGCAGTGCTAGCATCGTAGCGGGAGGAACGAATGAGCAGTTCTTC
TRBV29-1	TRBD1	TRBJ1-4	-	CSATGGANEKLFF	TGCAGCGCCACAGGGGGCGCAAATGAAAAACTGTTTTTT
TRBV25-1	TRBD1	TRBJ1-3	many	CASSAHRGPANTIYF	TGTGCCAGCAGTGCCCACAGGGGACCGGCAAACACCATATATTTT
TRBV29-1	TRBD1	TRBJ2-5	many	CSVEGRGQETQYF	TGCAGCGTTGAGGGCAGGGGGCAAGAGACCCAGTACTTC
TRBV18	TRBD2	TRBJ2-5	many	CASSPGLAGETQYF	TGTGCCAGCAGCCCGGGACTAGCGGGAGAGACCCAGTACTTC
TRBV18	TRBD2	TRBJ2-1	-	CASSSLTGTSGDEQFF	TGTGCCAGCTCATCTTTAACCGGGACTAGCGGCGATGAGCAGTTCTTC
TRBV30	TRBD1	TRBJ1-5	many	CAFGQGAYSNQPQHF	TGTGCCTTCGGACAGGGGGCTTATAGCAATCAGCCCCAGCATTTT
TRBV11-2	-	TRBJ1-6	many	CASNLLRAGRSSPLHF	TGTGCCAGCAACCTCTTACGGGCAGGGAGGAGTTCACCCCTCCACTTT
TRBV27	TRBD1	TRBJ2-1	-	CASNRDRGGDNEQFF	TGTGCCAGCAATCGGGACAGGGGGGGGGACAATGAGCAGTTCTTC
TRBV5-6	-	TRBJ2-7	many	CASSPFGELAREQYF	TGTGCCAGCAGCCCATTCGGCGAACTAGCTCGGGAGCAGTACTTC
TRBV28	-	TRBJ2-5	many	CASSSPPQETQYF	TGTGCCAGCAGTTCACCACCTCAAGAGACCCAGTACTTC
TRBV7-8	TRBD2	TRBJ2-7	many	CASSLPTSGRGSYEQYF	TGTGCCAGCAGCTTACCTACAAGCGGGAGGGGCAGCTACGAGCAGTACTTC
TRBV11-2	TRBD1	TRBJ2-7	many	CASRAPWTGLYEQYF	TGTGCCAGCAGGGCGCCGTGGACAGGGTTATACGAGCAGTACTTC
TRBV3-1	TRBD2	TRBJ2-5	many	CASSQSGTSGETQYF	TGTGCCAGCAGCCAATCTGGGACTAGCGGAGAGACCCAGTACTTC
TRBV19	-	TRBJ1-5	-	CASSMEQPHRPQHF	TGTGCCAGTAGTATGGAACAGCCTCATCGGCCCCAGCATTTT
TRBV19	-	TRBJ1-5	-	CASSGSGVGSNQPQHF	TGTGCCAGTAGCGGGAGTGGGGTTGGGAGCAATCAGCCCCAGCATTTT
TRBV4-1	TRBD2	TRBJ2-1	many	CASSQDGAGVAFNEQFF	TGCGCCAGCAGCCAAGATGGAGCGGGAGTTGCCTTCAATGAGCAGTTCTTC
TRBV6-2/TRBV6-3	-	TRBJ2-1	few	CASIKSGSSYNEQFF	TGTGCCAGCATAAAGTCGGGAAGCTCCTACAATGAGCAGTTCTTC
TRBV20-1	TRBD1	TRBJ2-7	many	CSASPWDRVYEQYF	TGCAGTGCTAGTCCTTGGGACAGGGTGTACGAGCAGTACTTC
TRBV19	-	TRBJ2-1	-	CASSILLAGGSNEQFF	TGTGCCAGTAGTATCCTCCTGGCTGGAGGAAGCAATGAGCAGTTCTTC
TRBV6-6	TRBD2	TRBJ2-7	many	CASSYFAGDLYEQYF	TGTGCCAGCAGTTACTTTGCGGGAGATTTGTACGAGCAGTACTTC
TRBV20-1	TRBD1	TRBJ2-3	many	CSAPTGTDGTDTQYF	TGCAGTGCTCCTACCGGGACAGATGGCACAGATACGCAGTATTTT
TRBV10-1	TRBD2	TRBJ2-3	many	CASNFTSVFPADTQYF	TGCGCCAGCAATTTTACTAGCGTGTTCCCGGCAGATACGCAGTATTTT
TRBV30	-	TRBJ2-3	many	CAWSSSPRRVNTQYF	TGTGCCTGGAGTTCGAGCCCACGTCGGGTGAATACGCAGTATTTT
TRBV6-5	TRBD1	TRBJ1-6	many	CASSYGDSPLHF	TGTGCCAGCAGTTACGGGGACAGTCCCCTCCACTTT
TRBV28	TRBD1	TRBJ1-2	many	CASSPGTGAGYTF	TGTGCCAGCAGCCCCGGGACAGGGGCTGGCTACACCTTC
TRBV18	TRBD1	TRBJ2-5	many	CASSRGGAETQYF	TGTGCCAGCTCACGAGGGGGCGCGGAGACCCAGTACTTC
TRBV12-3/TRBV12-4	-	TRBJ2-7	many	CASSKTGTPEEQYF	TGTGCCAGCAGCAAAACCGGGACCCCCGAGGAGCAGTACTTC
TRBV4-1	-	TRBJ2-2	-	CASSQNRGERGTGELFF	TGCGCCAGCAGCCAGAATAGGGGGGAGAGGGGCACCGGGGAGCTGTTTTTT
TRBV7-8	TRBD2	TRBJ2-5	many	CASSFATRLASQETQYF	TGTGCCAGCAGCTTCGCGACCAGACTAGCGTCCCAAGAGACCCAGTACTTC
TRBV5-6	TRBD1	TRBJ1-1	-	CASSLSVGTGVNTEAFF	TGTGCCAGCAGCCTTTCGGTCGGGACAGGAGTGAACACTGAAGCTTTCTTT
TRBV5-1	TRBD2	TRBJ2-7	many	CASSLWAGAQSEQYF	TGCGCCAGCAGCTTATGGGCGGGAGCTCAAAGCGAGCAGTACTTC
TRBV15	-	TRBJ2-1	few	CATSSARYNEQFF	TGTGCCACCAGCAGTGCCCGCTACAATGAGCAGTTCTTC
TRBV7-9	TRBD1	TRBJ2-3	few	CASSRDSGGDTQYF	TGTGCCAGCAGCCGTGACTCAGGGGGAGATACGCAGTATTTT
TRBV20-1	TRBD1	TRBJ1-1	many	CSGNRGREGNTEAFF	TGCAGTGGCAACAGGGGGCGCGAGGGGAACACTGAAGCTTTCTTT
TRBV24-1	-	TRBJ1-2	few	CATSDTYGYTF	TGTGCCACCAGTGACACCTATGGCTACACCTTC
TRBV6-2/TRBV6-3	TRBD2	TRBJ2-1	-	CASSLSGTSGRNNEQFF	TGTGCCAGCAGTCTCTCCGGGACTAGCGGGAGGAACAATGAGCAGTTCTTC
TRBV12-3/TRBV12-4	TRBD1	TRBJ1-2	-	CASSLAQTGGWGYTF	TGTGCCAGCAGTTTAGCCCAGACAGGGGGCTGGGGCTACACCTTC
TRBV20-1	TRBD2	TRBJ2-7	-	CSVPTTSGRKNEQYF	TGCAGTGTCCCTACGACTAGCGGGAGGAAGAACGAGCAGTACTTC
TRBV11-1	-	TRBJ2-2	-	CASSPEGTGELFF	TGTGCCAGCAGCCCCGAGGGGACCGGGGAGCTGTTTTTT
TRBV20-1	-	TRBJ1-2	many	CSARDLSLGDYGYTF	TGCAGTGCTAGAGATCTGAGTCTAGGAGACTATGGCTACACCTTC
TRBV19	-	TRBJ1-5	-	CACGTIHSNQPQHF	TGTGCCTGTGGCACGATCCATAGCAATCAGCCCCAGCATTTT
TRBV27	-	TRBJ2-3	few	CASSLYAGSPDTQYF	TGTGCCAGCAGTTTATATGCAGGATCCCCAGATACGCAGTATTTT
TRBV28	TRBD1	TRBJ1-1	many	CASSLGPFLRDSNTEAFF	TGTGCCAGCAGTTTAGGGCCGTTTCTCCGGGACAGCAACACTGAAGCTTTCTTT
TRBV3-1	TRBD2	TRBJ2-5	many	CASSLGLAGTETQYF	TGTGCCAGCAGCCTAGGACTAGCGGGAACTGAGACCCAGTACTTC
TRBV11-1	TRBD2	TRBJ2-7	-	CASSSSGTSGRAYEQYF	TGTGCCAGCAGCTCTTCCGGGACTAGCGGGAGGGCCTACGAGCAGTACTTC